Listed here are 8 T cell receptor beta chains from one sample, sequenced in a study of blood T cell repertoires in COVID-19. Method: immunoSEQ multiplex PCR; TCRdb's copy keeps in-frame clones and lacks some. The data contain hundreds of thousands of clones, approximately 86% of them singletons. The sequencing sample was made of peripheral blood. Receptors originate from a human donor in a cohort sampled during active COVID-19.

The chain combines TRBV3-1 (or the pseudogene TRBV3-2) with TRBJ2-5; TRBD1 is a possible D gene (7 bases). The CDR3 consists of 13 residues. Deletions cut 3 bases from V and 5 bases from J, with 10 bases between. Per germline, CDR1 LGHDT and CDR2 YNNKEL (reference sequence). CDR3 region: CASSQAGGETQYF. The CDR3 DNA reads as TGTGCCAGCAGCCAGGCAGGGGGGGAGACCCAGTACTTC.

In the case of this clone: Other DNA sequences in this specimen translate into the identical CDR3. The chain couples TRBV2 to TRBJ1-1, with no clear D. From germline, CDR1 is SNHLY and CDR2 FYNNEI. V lost 0 bases and J 5 bases, leaving 7 bases between the germline ends. The CDR3 loop spans 13 amino acids. The CDR3 DNA reads as TGTGCCAGCAGTGAAGCTGAGCGGACTGAAGCTTTCTTT. Its translation is CASSEAERTEAFF.

The V gene is TRBV5-4, the J gene TRBJ2-1; 8 bases agree with TRBD1. This CDR3 spans 13 amino acids. The V gene end was trimmed by 8 bases and the J gene end by 6 bases; junction bases not matched to a gene: 7. Germline V gene data show CDR1 as SGHNT and CDR2 as YYREEE (reference sequence). The CDR3 DNA follows: TGTGCCAGTGCGGGACAGGTTAGCAATGAGCAGTTCTTC. Translation gives CASAGQVSNEQFF.

The chain couples TRBV2 to TRBJ2-5; 7 nucleotides agree with TRBD1. The J segment lost 0 bases and the V segment lost 6 bases, leaving 4 bases of the junction unmatched. This CDR3 comprises 14 residues. The germline V gene encodes CDR1 SNHLY and CDR2 FYNNEI. DNA for the CDR3: TGTGCCAGCAGACCGGACAGGTACCAAGAGACCCAGTACTTC. Translating gives CASRPDRYQETQYF.

This chain joins TRBV30 and TRBJ2-5; D might be TRBD1 (5 bases). Trimming stripped 1 base from V and 4 bases from J, with 10 bases between. Germline CDR1 and CDR2: GTSNPN and SVGIG (reference sequence). CDR3 size: 13 residues. Here the CDR3 reads CAWSEGLLETQYF. The CDR3 nucleotides are TGTGCCTGGAGTGAGGGGCTTTTAGAGACCCAGTACTTC.

J is TRBJ2-3 and V is TRBV19, with a tentative D call TRBD2 (6 bases). This CDR3 comprises 16 residues. Germline CDR1 and CDR2: LNHDA and SQIVND (reference sequence). Trimming cost V 7 bases and J 6 bases, with 23 bases left between them. Written as DNA, the CDR3 is TGTGCCAGTACCCCCACGGTAGCGGACCTCGCGGATACGCAGTATTTT. It yields the protein CASTPTVADLADTQYF.

The J gene is TRBJ1-1, the V gene TRBV7-2; TRBD1 agrees at 8 bases. The CDR3 has 15 residues. Trimming cost V 5 bases and J 3 bases; bases outside gene matches: 8. Germline CDR1 is SGHTA and CDR2 is FQGNSA. The CDR3 DNA reads TGTGCCAGCAGCCCAGACAGGGGAGCGTACACTGAAGCTTTCTTT. As protein: CASSPDRGAYTEAFF.

The chain has TRBV9 and TRBJ2-3, with unresolved D. The CDR3 spans 13 residues. Trimming stripped 4 bases from V and 1 base from J, with 7 bases between. The V gene's germline CDR1 is SGDLS and CDR2 YYNGEE. This CDR3 is CASSPGGTDTQYF. As DNA, the CDR3 is TGTGCCAGCAGCCCAGGCGGCACAGATACGCAGTATTTT. The full variable domain, rest sourced from reference TRBV9 and TRBJ2-3, is DSGVTQTPKHLITATGQRVTLRCSPRSGDLSVYWYQQSLDQGLQFLIQYYNGEERAKGNILERFSAQQFPDLHSELNLSSLELGDSALYFCASSPGGTDTQYFGPGTRLTVL.